What follows are 11 T cell receptor beta chains derived from one specimen sequenced in a study of shared clonotypes between healthy human individuals. Using immunoSEQ multiplex PCR, the repertoire was profiled, and TCRdb retains in-frame clones only, with some absent. The table has roughly 1.5 million clones, about 98% seen once; the top ten hold roughly 0.45%. Specimen: naive CD4+ T cells sorted from blood. Subset specified: CD45RA+ positively selected. The origin of the receptors is a man in his thirties or forties in good health.

V is TRBV5-1 and J is TRBJ2-5; 7 bases map to TRBD2. CDR3 length equals 13 residues. The germline gives CDR1 SGHRS, CDR2 YFSETQ. Trimming cost V 1 base and J 5 bases; bases outside gene matches: 2. The CDR3 here is CASSLTLAETQYF. The CDR3 nucleotides read TGCGCCAGCAGCTTGACACTAGCGGAGACCCAGTACTTC.

The table lists this clone with a count of one. The V and J genes are TRBV10-3 and TRBJ1-4; D perhaps matches TRBD1 (5 bases). The CDR3 loop spans 13 amino acids. V lost 6 bases and J 4 bases, leaving 9 bases between the germline ends. Germline CDR1 ENHRY, CDR2 SYGVKD. The CDR3 is CAISTGLNEKLFF. CDR3 DNA sequence: TGTGCCATCAGCACAGGTCTTAATGAAAAACTGTTTTTT.

The V call is TRBV7-9, the J call TRBJ2-3; the D is unclear. This CDR3 is built from 13 residues. The germline V gene encodes CDR1 SEHNR and CDR2 FQNEAQ (reference sequence). V was trimmed by 1 base and J by 3 bases, leaving 5 bases between them. The CDR3: CASSLVMTDTQYF. The CDR3 nucleotides read TGTGCCAGCAGCTTAGTTATGACAGATACGCAGTATTTT.

This chain links TRBV7-9 with TRBJ2-6, with TRBD2 matching 8 bases. The CDR3 runs to 18 residues. Germline lookup yields CDR1 SEHNR and CDR2 FQNEAQ (reference sequence). Trimming took 4 bases from V and 0 from J; bases not matched to a gene: 8. CDR3 in DNA: TGTGCCAGCAGCTCGGGACTAGTTACACTCTCTGGGGCCAACGTCCTGACTTTC. This sequence encodes CASSSGLVTLSGANVLTF.

This chain connects TRBV5-1 to TRBJ1-2; the match to TRBD1 covers 9 bases. CDR1 and CDR2 (germline): SGHRS, YFSETQ. The CDR3 sequence is 15 residues long. J was trimmed by 4 bases and V by 3 bases; bases with no gene match: 7. The CDR3 is CASSWGWDRVYGYTF. The CDR3 region has the DNA TGCGCCAGCAGCTGGGGTTGGGACAGGGTCTATGGCTACACCTTC.

The chain recombines TRBV7-9 with TRBJ2-5; 8 bases are shared with TRBD1. Germline trimming cut 6 bases from V and 5 bases from J; bases unmatched to any gene: 8. The V gene's germline CDR1 is SEHNR and CDR2 FQNEAQ (reference sequence). The CDR3 loop spans 14 amino acids. DNA for the CDR3: TGTGCCAGCAGGGGCCTACAGGGGGGTGAGACCCAGTACTTC. This gives the protein CASRGLQGGETQYF.

Comment on this clone: The sample contains more than one DNA sequence encoding this CDR3. The V call is TRBV18, the J call TRBJ2-2; D remains unclear. Per germline, CDR1 KGHSH and CDR2 LQKENI. This CDR3 is 15 amino acids long. V was shortened by 3 bases and J by 3 bases, with 11 bases between the two germline ends. The CDR3 coding sequence is TGTGCCAGCTCACCTCGTAGGGTTGACACCGGGGAGCTGTTTTTT. Protein: CASSPRRVDTGELFF.

The chain employs TRBV11-3 and TRBJ2-2, with TRBD2 as a possible D gene (6 bases). V was trimmed by 1 base and J by 2 bases, leaving 11 bases between them. The CDR3 runs 16 residues. Germline V gene sequence: CDR1 SGHNT, CDR2 YENEEA. The CDR3 DNA follows: TGTGCCAGCAGCTTAGGCGGGGCTACTAACACCGGGGAGCTGTTTTTT. This translates into CASSLGGATNTGELFF.

V usage is TRBV2 and J usage is TRBJ1-4; the D is unclear. Germline V lookup: CDR1 SNHLY, CDR2 FYNNEI. With 1 base removed from V and 8 bases from J, the gap between germline ends came to 14 bases. The CDR3 covers 15 residues. CDR3: CASSEVHRRGEKLFF. The CDR3 nucleotides are TGTGCCAGCAGTGAAGTACACCGACGGGGAGAAAAACTGTTTTTT.

J is TRBJ2-7 and V is TRBV19; D not certain. Germline values: CDR1 LNHDA, CDR2 SQIVND (reference sequence). Trimming pared 4 bases from V and 3 bases from J, leaving 16 bases between. This CDR3 is 15 amino acids long. The CDR3 here is CASSTRKTPYYEQYF. CDR3 DNA: TGTGCCAGTAGTACCCGGAAAACCCCCTACTACGAGCAGTACTTC.

CDR3 bases: TGTGCCACCAGCAGAGCACTGCCGGGCAGTGGTGAAAAACTGTTTTTT. It translates to CATSRALPGSGEKLFF. The chain uses TRBV15 and TRBJ1-4; D is ambiguous. CDR3 size: 16 residues. The germline gives CDR1 LNHNV, CDR2 YYDKDF (reference sequence). Trimming pared 1 base from V and 7 bases from J, leaving 16 bases between.